The 29 T cell receptor beta chains listed next were all sequenced from one sample in a study of blood T cell repertoires in COVID-19. The protocol was immunoSEQ multiplex PCR, while the TCRdb copy is restricted to in-frame clones and leaves out a portion. Found here are about 100,000 clones, approximately 86% of them singletons; the top ten hold 0.95% to 1.5%. Material: peripheral blood. The source is a man older than 75 with active or convalescent COVID-19.

The rearrangement links TRBV7-2 to TRBJ1-2; 7 nucleotides agree with TRBD1. Germline V gene data show CDR1 as SGHTA and CDR2 as FQGNSA. The ends lost 0 bases at V and 4 bases at J; junction bases unmatched: 5. The CDR3 consists of 15 residues. The CDR3 DNA reads as TGTGCCAGCAGCTTAGCGGCACAGGGGCCCTATGGCTACACCTTC. Translated: CASSLAAQGPYGYTF.

The chain couples TRBV15 to TRBJ2-1, with D perhaps TRBD2 (7 bases). Germline CDR1 LNHNV, CDR2 YYDKDF (reference sequence). Trimming pared 4 bases from V and 4 bases from J, leaving 14 bases between. There are 15 residues in the CDR3. The CDR3 region has the DNA TGTGCCACCAGCAAGGGGGGGAGGGGGTACAATGAGCAGTTCTTC. It yields the protein CATSKGGRGYNEQFF.

This clone was observed a single time. J is TRBJ2-1 and V is TRBV6-5, with TRBD1 matching 9 bases. Germline trimming cut 6 bases from V and 4 bases from J; bases unmatched to any gene: 7. The germline V gene has CDR1 MNHEY and CDR2 SVGAGI. CDR3 length equals 15 residues. CDR3 amino acids: CASRAGQGLYNEQFF. CDR3 bases: TGTGCCAGCAGAGCAGGACAGGGGCTTTACAATGAGCAGTTCTTC.

This sequence joins TRBV7-8 and TRBJ2-1; the D is unclear. Germline CDR1 reads SGHVS; CDR2 reads FQNEAQ. The CDR3 has 13 amino acids. V lost 7 bases and J lost 3, with 10 bases in between. CDR3 DNA sequence: TGTGCCAGCAACCCTTCAGGCTACAATGAGCAGTTCTTC. It codes for CASNPSGYNEQFF.

This clone was picked up a small number of times. The chain uses TRBV4-1 and TRBJ1-2; perhaps TRBD1 as D (5 bases). This CDR3 region has 16 residues. CDR1 and CDR2 (germline): MGHRA, YSYEKL. Trimming removed 0 bases from V and 5 bases from J, with 16 bases in between. As DNA, the CDR3 is TGCGCCAGCAGCCAAGATTCCCGGGGGGTAGGGTATGGCTACACCTTC. Residues: CASSQDSRGVGYGYTF.

This chain joins TRBV7-2 and TRBJ2-5, with 12 bases that match TRBD2. CDR1 is SGHTA and CDR2 is FQGNSA in the germline V gene. V shed 6 bases and J 3 bases; nucleotides not matched to a gene: 5. The CDR3 extends over 15 amino acids. CDR3 nucleotides: TGTGCCAGCAGACCCCGACTAGCGGGAGAAGAGACCCAGTACTTC. It codes for CASRPRLAGEETQYF.

The rearrangement uses TRBV19 and TRBJ2-3, with D hard to call. V was shortened by 3 bases and J by 3 bases, with 7 bases between the two germline ends. This CDR3 contains 13 residues. Germline lookup yields CDR1 LNHDA and CDR2 SQIVND (reference sequence). CDR3 nucleotide sequence: TGTGCCAGTAGTATTGGAGTTACAGATACGCAGTATTTT. Its translation is CASSIGVTDTQYF.

The chain joins TRBV28 to TRBJ1-2; D gene ambiguous. Between the trimmed V and J ends, which lost 4 bases and 3 bases, there was a span of 15 bases. The CDR3 contains 15 residues. Germline V gene lookup returns CDR1 MDHEN and CDR2 SYDVKM. The CDR3 spells CASSSPTSGDYGYTF. In DNA, the CDR3 is TGTGCCAGCAGTTCTCCCACTTCCGGGGACTATGGCTACACCTTC.

This clone appeared once. The V call is TRBV27, the J call TRBJ2-7; TRBD2 is a possible D gene (5 bases). The germline V gene encodes CDR1 MNHEY and CDR2 SMNVEV (reference sequence). Trimming stripped 5 bases from V and 6 bases from J, with 14 bases between. This CDR3 comprises 13 residues. The DNA of the CDR3 is TGTGCCAGCAGTCCAAGGACTCCCCGCGAGCAGTACTTC. Translating gives CASSPRTPREQYF.

The chain uses TRBV4-2 and TRBJ2-7, with a tentative D call TRBD1 (6 bases). Germline V CDR1 and CDR2: LGHNA, YNFKEQ. The CDR3 has 13 amino acids. V lost 4 bases and J 3 bases, leaving 10 bases between the germline ends. CDR3 in DNA: TGTGCCAGCAGCCCTGAGACAGGCTACGAGCAGTACTTC. Its protein is CASSPETGYEQYF.

The gene calls are TRBV7-3 and TRBJ1-1, with unresolved D. Germline V CDR1 and CDR2: SGHTA, FQGTGA. Deletions cut 1 base from V and 0 bases from J, with 12 bases between. The CDR3 spans 16 residues. The CDR3 sequence: CASSLIPRQMNTEAFF. The CDR3 DNA is TGTGCCAGCAGCTTAATTCCGCGACAAATGAACACTGAAGCTTTCTTT.

Here the CDR3 DNA reads TGTGCCAGCAGTTTGGGGGGGCGCCAATATGGCTACACCTTC. Translating it yields CASSLGGRQYGYTF. This rearrangement joins TRBV28 to TRBJ1-2; TRBD1 might be the D (6 bases). The germline V gene encodes CDR1 MDHEN and CDR2 SYDVKM. This CDR3 spans 14 amino acids. Trimming cost V 3 bases and J 5 bases, with 13 bases left between them.

The J gene is TRBJ1-2, the V gene TRBV5-4; no definite D call. The CDR3 runs 15 residues. Trimming stripped 0 bases from V and 0 bases from J, with 9 bases between. Germline assignment: CDR1 SGHNT and CDR2 YYREEE (reference sequence). DNA of the CDR3: TGTGCCAGCAGCTTGGACCAGGTCTCTAACTATGGCTACACCTTC. Protein product: CASSLDQVSNYGYTF. Variable domain in full (rest from reference TRBV5-4 and TRBJ1-2): ETGVTQSPTHLIKTRGQQVTLRCSSQSGHNTVSWYQQALGQGPQFIFQYYREEENGRGNFPPRFSGLQFPNYSSELNVNALELDDSALYLCASSLDQVSNYGYTFGSGTRLTVV.

The V gene is TRBV27, the J gene TRBJ1-2; D may be TRBD1 (5 bases). Trimming left V 5 bases short and J 8 bases short, with 18 bases between. This CDR3 contains 14 residues. Looked up from germline, CDR1 is MNHEY and CDR2 is SMNVEV (reference sequence). The CDR3 DNA reads TGTGCCAGCAGTACCCAGGGCGGATGGGCAGGCTACACCTTC. Its translation: CASSTQGGWAGYTF.

The rearrangement uses TRBV7-2 and TRBJ2-3; 7 nucleotides line up with TRBD2. Germline V gene sequence: CDR1 SGHTA, CDR2 FQGNSA. The CDR3 loop spans 17 amino acids. J was trimmed by 4 bases and V by 2 bases; bases with no gene match: 12. The CDR3 DNA follows: TGTGCCAGCAGCTTATCGGCTAGCGGAGTGGGGCCAGATACGCAGTATTTT. Amino acid sequence: CASSLSASGVGPDTQYF.

The rearrangement links TRBV5-4 to TRBJ1-3; D perhaps matches TRBD1 (5 bases). Germline CDR1 and CDR2: SGHNT and YYREEE (reference sequence). The CDR3 covers 14 residues. The V and J ends lost 1 base and 2 bases respectively, with 7 bases between them. CDR3 amino acids: CASSLSRAGNTIYF. The CDR3 DNA reads as TGTGCCAGCAGCTTGTCCAGGGCTGGAAACACCATATATTTT. Combining the CDR3 with reference TRBV5-4 and TRBJ1-3 gives the whole variable domain ETGVTQSPTHLIKTRGQQVTLRCSSQSGHNTVSWYQQALGQGPQFIFQYYREEENGRGNFPPRFSGLQFPNYSSELNVNALELDDSALYLCASSLSRAGNTIYFGEGSWLTVV.

The chain employs TRBV18 and TRBJ2-5; D perhaps matches TRBD1 (6 bases). Germline V CDR1 and CDR2: KGHSH, LQKENI. V was cut by 1 base and J by 2 bases, with 11 bases left in between. This CDR3 has 15 residues. DNA for the CDR3: TGTGCCAGCTCACCACAATGGGACACTCAAGAGACCCAGTACTTC. Its protein is CASSPQWDTQETQYF.

Here the CDR3 reads CASSLWYLTNTDTQYF. CDR3 nucleotides: TGTGCCAGCAGTTTATGGTACTTGACAAACACAGATACGCAGTATTTT. The gene calls are TRBV28 and TRBJ2-3; D uncertain. V was shortened by 0 bases and J by 2 bases, with 12 bases between the two germline ends. The CDR3 runs to 16 residues. Germline CDR1 and CDR2: MDHEN and SYDVKM.

In its sample, this clone was seen once. V gene TRBV7-3 combines with J gene TRBJ2-1; no reliable D call. Germline assignment: CDR1 SGHTA and CDR2 FQGTGA. Trimming took 0 bases from V and 9 from J, leaving 9 bases between them. The CDR3 runs to 13 residues. The CDR3 DNA reads as TGTGCCAGCAGCTTAACGAGCGCAACTGAGCAGTTCTTC. It encodes CASSLTSATEQFF.

This clone appeared a few times. This chain uses TRBV2 with TRBJ2-7; 11 positions match TRBD1. Germline lookup yields CDR1 SNHLY and CDR2 FYNNEI. J gave up 1 base and V 6 bases, and 5 bases lay outside the gene matches. This CDR3 spans 15 amino acids. CDR3 in amino acids: CASREDRGPSYEQYF. The CDR3 DNA is TGTGCCAGCAGGGAGGACAGGGGGCCTTCCTACGAGCAGTACTTC.

This clone appeared a few times. The chain combines TRBV4-1 with TRBJ2-1, with 8 bases lining up with TRBD2. The CDR3 totals 15 residues. The ends lost 6 bases at V and 8 bases at J; junction bases unmatched: 12. The V gene's germline CDR1 is MGHRA and CDR2 YSYEKL. In DNA form, the CDR3 reads TGCGCCAGCAGTTATGCGGGACTAGGCTATGATGAGCAGTTCTTC. Translation: CASSYAGLGYDEQFF.

The V gene is TRBV11-3, the J gene TRBJ2-3, with D possibly matching TRBD1 (6 bases). The germline V and J ends were trimmed by 5 bases and 1 base, with 10 bases remaining between them. The CDR3 sequence is 14 residues long. From germline, CDR1 is SGHNT and CDR2 YENEEA. CDR3 in DNA: TGTGCCAGCAGCCCCCGACAGGGCACAGATACGCAGTATTTT. This translates into CASSPRQGTDTQYF.

V usage is TRBV19 and J usage is TRBJ1-1; possible D gene TRBD1, 6 bases. V was trimmed by 5 bases and J by 1 base, leaving 11 bases between them. This CDR3 is built from 14 residues. Germline CDR1 LNHDA, CDR2 SQIVND (reference sequence). The chain's CDR3 is CASSPGQKNTEAFF. CDR3 bases: TGTGCCAGTAGTCCCGGACAGAAGAACACTGAAGCTTTCTTT.

The chain recombines TRBV19 with TRBJ1-5, with D perhaps matching TRBD1 (5 bases). The germline V gene encodes CDR1 LNHDA and CDR2 SQIVND (reference sequence). V lost 1 base and J lost 0, with 7 bases in between. This CDR3 has 15 residues. The CDR3 DNA reads as TGTGCCAGTAGTATAGTCAGGGATAGCAATCAGCCCCAGCATTTT. Encoded protein: CASSIVRDSNQPQHF.

The chain is built from TRBV25-1 and TRBJ1-6, with 7 bases that match TRBD1. V dropped 4 bases and J dropped 6; count of bases not matched to a gene: 9. The germline CDR1 and CDR2 sequences are MGHDK and SYGVNS. The CDR3 runs to 16 residues. The CDR3 nucleotides are TGTGCCAGCAGTGCCACAGGGGAATTCGGTAATTCACCCCTCCACTTT. This codes for CASSATGEFGNSPLHF.

The V call is TRBV3-1 (or the pseudogene TRBV3-2), the J call TRBJ2-7, with a tentative D call TRBD1 (6 bases). Germline CDR1 and CDR2: LGHDT and YNNKEL (reference sequence). This CDR3 is 12 amino acids long. The V end lost 8 bases, the J end lost 9 bases, and 17 bases lay between the germline ends. Written as DNA, the CDR3 is TGTGCCAGCTCACCGGGACAAAGGGGGCAGTACTTC. Amino acids: CASSPGQRGQYF.

The chain joins TRBV5-4 to TRBJ2-1; D possibly corresponds to TRBD1 (6 bases). The CDR3 has 15 amino acids. V was cut by 0 bases and J by 6 bases, with 13 bases left in between. The germline V gene has CDR1 SGHNT and CDR2 YYREEE (reference sequence). The CDR3 coding sequence is TGTGCCAGCAGCTTGGCGGGACACAGCACCAATGAGCAGTTCTTC. It translates to CASSLAGHSTNEQFF.

The V call is TRBV5-1, the J call TRBJ1-1, with TRBD1 matching over 12 bases. Per the germline V gene, CDR1 is SGHRS and CDR2 is YFSETQ. V dropped 4 bases and J dropped 5; count of bases not matched to a gene: 6. CDR3 length equals 15 residues. In nucleotides, the CDR3 is TGCGCCAGCAGCCCCGGGGGACAGGGGGCAACTGAAGCTTTCTTT. Residues: CASSPGGQGATEAFF.

The chain employs TRBV9 and TRBJ1-1; D is perhaps TRBD1 (5 bases). Trimming stripped 0 bases from V and 10 bases from J, with 16 bases between. Germline V gives CDR1 SGDLS, CDR2 YYNGEE. CDR3 length equals 14 residues. DNA of the CDR3: TGTGCCAGCAGCGTAGTTGGGGCTGCGGGGGGAGCTTTCTTT. It translates to CASSVVGAAGGAFF.